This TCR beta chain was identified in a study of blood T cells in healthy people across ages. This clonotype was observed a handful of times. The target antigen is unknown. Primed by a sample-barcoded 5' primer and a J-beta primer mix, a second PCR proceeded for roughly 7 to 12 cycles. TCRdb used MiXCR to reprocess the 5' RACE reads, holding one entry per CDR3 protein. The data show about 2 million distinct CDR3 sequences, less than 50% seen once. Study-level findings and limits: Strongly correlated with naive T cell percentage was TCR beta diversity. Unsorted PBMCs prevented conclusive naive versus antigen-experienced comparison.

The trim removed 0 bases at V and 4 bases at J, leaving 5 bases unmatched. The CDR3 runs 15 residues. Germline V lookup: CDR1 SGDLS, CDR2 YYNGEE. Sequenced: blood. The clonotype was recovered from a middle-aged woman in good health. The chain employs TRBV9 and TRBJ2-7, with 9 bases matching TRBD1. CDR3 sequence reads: CASSVAQGAGYEQYF. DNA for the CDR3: TGTGCCAGCAGCGTAGCACAGGGGGCTGGGTACGAGCAGTACTTC.